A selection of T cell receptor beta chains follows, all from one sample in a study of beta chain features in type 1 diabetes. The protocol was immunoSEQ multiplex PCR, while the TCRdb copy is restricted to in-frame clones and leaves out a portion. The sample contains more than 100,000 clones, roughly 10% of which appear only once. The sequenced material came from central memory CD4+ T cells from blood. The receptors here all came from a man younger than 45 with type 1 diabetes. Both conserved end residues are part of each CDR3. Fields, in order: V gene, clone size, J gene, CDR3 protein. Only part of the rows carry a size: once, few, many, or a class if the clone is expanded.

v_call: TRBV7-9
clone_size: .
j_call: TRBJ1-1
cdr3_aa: CASTPTGGFGTEAFF

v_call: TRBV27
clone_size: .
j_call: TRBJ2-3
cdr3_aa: CASRKTVADTQYF

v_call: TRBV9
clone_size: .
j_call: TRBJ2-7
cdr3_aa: CASSGQGNSYEQYF

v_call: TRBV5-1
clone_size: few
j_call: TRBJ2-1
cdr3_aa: CASSLAGDRGEFF

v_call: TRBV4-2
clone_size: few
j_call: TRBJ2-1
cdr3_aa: CASSEVGASSYNEQFF

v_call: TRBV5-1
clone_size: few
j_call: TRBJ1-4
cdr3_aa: CASSEGATNEKLFF

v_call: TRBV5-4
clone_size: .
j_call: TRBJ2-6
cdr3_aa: CASSLDRFSGANVLTF

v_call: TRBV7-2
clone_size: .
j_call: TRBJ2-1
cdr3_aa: CASSYRERSEQFF

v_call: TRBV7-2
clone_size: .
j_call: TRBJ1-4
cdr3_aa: CASSYDRGTNEKLFF

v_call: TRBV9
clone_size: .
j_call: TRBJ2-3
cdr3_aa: CASSVGLGQGAQYF

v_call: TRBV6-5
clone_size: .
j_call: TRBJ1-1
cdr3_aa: CASSETGGNTEAFF

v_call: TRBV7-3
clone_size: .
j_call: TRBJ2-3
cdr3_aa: CASSFDPTGMGTDTQYF

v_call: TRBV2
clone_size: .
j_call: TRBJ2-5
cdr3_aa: CASGRLAGGQETQYF

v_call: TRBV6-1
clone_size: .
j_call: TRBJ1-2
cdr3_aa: CASSEVASQRSGYTF

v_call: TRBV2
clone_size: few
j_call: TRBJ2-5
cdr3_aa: CASSEEPETQYF

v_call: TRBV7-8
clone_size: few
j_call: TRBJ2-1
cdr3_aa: CASSPRQGSFANEQFF

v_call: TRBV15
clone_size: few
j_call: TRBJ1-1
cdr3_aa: CATSRDPGTEAFF

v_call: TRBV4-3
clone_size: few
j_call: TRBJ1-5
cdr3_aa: CASSHIYSSNQPQHF

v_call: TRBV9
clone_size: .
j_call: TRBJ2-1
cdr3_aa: CASSVAGGGRVF

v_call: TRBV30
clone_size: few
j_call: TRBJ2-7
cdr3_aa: CAWTQTGQTYEQYF

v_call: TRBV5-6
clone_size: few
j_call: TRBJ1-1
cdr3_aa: CASRGLRDTEAFF

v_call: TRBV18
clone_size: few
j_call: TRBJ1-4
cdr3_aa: CASSPTNPGIANEKLFF

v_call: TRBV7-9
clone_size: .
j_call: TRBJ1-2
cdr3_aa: CASSLLGGGNYGYTF

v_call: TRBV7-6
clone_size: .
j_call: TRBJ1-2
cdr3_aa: CASSLGTDYGYTF